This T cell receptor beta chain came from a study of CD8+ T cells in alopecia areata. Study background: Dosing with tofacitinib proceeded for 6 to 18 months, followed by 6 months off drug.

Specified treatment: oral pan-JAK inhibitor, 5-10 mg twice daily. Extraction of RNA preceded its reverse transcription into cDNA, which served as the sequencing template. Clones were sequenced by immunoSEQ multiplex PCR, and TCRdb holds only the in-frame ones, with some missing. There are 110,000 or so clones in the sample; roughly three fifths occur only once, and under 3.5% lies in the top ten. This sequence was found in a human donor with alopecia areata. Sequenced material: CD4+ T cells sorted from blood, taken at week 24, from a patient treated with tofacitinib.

The CDR3 region is CASGGSVGVDTQYF. For the CDR3, the DNA is TGTGCCAGCGGGGGGTCCGTCGGTGTGGATACGCAGTATTTT. The chain joins TRBV6-1 to TRBJ2-3; perhaps TRBD2 as D (6 bases). The CDR3 runs 14 residues. Trimming removed 8 bases at V and 6 bases at J, with 18 bases between. The germline gives CDR1 MNHNS, CDR2 SASEGT.